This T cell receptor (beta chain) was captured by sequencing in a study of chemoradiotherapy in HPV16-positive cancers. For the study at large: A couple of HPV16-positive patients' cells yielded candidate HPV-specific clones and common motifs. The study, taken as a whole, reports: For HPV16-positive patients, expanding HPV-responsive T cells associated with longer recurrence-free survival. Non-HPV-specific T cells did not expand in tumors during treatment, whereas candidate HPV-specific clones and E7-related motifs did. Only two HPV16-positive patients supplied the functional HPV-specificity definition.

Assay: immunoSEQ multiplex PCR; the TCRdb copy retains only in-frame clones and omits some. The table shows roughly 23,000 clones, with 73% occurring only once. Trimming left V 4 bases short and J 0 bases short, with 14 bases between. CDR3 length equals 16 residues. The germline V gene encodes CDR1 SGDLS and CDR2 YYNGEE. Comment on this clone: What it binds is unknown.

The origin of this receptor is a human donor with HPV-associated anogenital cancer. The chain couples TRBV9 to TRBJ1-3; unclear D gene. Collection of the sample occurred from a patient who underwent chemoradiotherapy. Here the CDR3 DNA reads TGTGCCAGCAGCCCCCCTGGCACTAGCTCTGGAAACACCATATATTTT. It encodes CASSPPGTSSGNTIYF.